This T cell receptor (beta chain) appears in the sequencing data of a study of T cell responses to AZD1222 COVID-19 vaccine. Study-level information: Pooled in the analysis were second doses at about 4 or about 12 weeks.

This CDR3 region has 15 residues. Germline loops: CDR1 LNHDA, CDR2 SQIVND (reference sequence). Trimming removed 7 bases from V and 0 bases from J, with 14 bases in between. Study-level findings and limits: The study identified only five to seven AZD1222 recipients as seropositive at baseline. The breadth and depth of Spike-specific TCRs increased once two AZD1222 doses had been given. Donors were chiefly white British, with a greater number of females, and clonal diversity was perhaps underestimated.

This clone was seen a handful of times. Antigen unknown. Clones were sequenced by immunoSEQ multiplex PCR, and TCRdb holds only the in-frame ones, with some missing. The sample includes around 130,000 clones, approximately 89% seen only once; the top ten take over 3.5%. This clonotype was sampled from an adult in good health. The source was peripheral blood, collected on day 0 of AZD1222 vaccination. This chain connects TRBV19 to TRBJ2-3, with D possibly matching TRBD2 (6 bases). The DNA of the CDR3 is TGTGCCAGTACACTGGGACTCACAAGCACAGATACGCAGTATTTT. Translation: CASTLGLTSTDTQYF. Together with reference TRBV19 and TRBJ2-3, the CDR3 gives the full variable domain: DGGITQSPKYLFRKEGQNVTLSCEQNLNHDAMYWYRQDPGQGLRLIYYSQIVNDFQKGDIAEGYSVSREKKESFPLTVTSAQKNPTAFYLCASTLGLTSTDTQYFGPGTRLTVL.